The 29 T cell receptor beta chains below all came from one sample that was sequenced in a study of cytomegalovirus exposure and HLA in healthy donors. In the PCR, 60 Vbeta and 13 Jbeta primers were used. Generated by immunoSEQ multiplex PCR, the TCRdb table keeps only in-frame clones and is missing some. The data show some 180,000 clones, approximately 70% seen once. Sequencing was performed on PBMCs. The receptor set was obtained from a woman in her thirties in good health and CMV-seronegative.

The V and J genes are TRBV5-1 and TRBJ2-5, with D perhaps matching TRBD2 (5 bases). The CDR3 runs to 15 residues. From germline, CDR1 is SGHRS and CDR2 YFSETQ. The V and J ends lost 2 bases and 1 base respectively, with 12 bases between them. The CDR3 region is CASSLGGSTQETQYF. DNA of the CDR3: TGCGCCAGCAGCTTAGGCGGGTCAACCCAAGAGACCCAGTACTTC.

This chain links TRBV25-1 with TRBJ2-1; 10 positions match TRBD1. This CDR3 has 15 residues. With V trimmed by 5 bases and J by 4 bases, 5 bases remained unmatched. Germline lookup yields CDR1 MGHDK and CDR2 SYGVNS. The chain's CDR3 is CASSRGQGIYNEQFF. CDR3 bases: TGTGCCAGCAGTAGGGGACAGGGGATATACAATGAGCAGTTCTTC.

The chain uses TRBV13 and TRBJ2-5, with 7 nucleotides matching TRBD2. The CDR3 spans 16 residues. Per germline, CDR1 PRHDT and CDR2 FYEKMQ (reference sequence). Trimming at V came to 5 bases and at J to 0 bases, leaving 9 bases not matched to a gene. The CDR3 coding sequence is TGTGCCAGCAGCAAAGCCCTCGCGGGGGACCAAGAGACCCAGTACTTC. Translating it yields CASSKALAGDQETQYF. Looking up the rest from reference TRBV13 and TRBJ2-5 gives the full variable domain: AAGVIQSPRHLIKEKRETATLKCYPIPRHDTVYWYQQGPGQDPQFLISFYEKMQSDKGSIPDRFSAQQFSDYHSELNMSSLELGDSALYFCASSKALAGDQETQYFGPGTRLLVL.

V gene TRBV4-1 combines with J gene TRBJ2-7; no reliable D call. Germline V lookup: CDR1 MGHRA, CDR2 YSYEKL. The CDR3 is made up of 16 amino acids. Trimming took 1 base from V and 2 from J, leaving 15 bases between them. CDR3 nucleotides: TGCGCCAGCAGCCAAGGCCAGGCTGCTTCGACCTACGAGCAGTACTTC. Translating gives CASSQGQAASTYEQYF.

This chain connects TRBV19 to TRBJ1-1, with D uncertain. The V gene's germline CDR1 is LNHDA and CDR2 SQIVND (reference sequence). CDR3 length: 13 amino acids. Trimming removed 5 bases from V and 1 base from J, with 8 bases in between. The CDR3 DNA sequence: TGTGCCAGTAGTGACAACAGGAACACTGAAGCTTTCTTT. The encoded protein is CASSDNRNTEAFF.

The genes are TRBV7-9 and TRBJ2-7; no firm D call. In germline, CDR1 is SEHNR, CDR2 FQNEAQ (reference sequence). The V gene lost 5 bases and the J gene lost 2 bases, with 7 bases spanning the gap. The CDR3 totals 12 residues. CDR3 bases: TGTGCCAGCAGCCGGTCCACCTACGAGCAGTACTTC. Translating it yields CASSRSTYEQYF.

V and J are TRBV5-1 and TRBJ2-5; 10 nucleotides line up with TRBD1. Germline CDR1 SGHRS, CDR2 YFSETQ. This CDR3 comprises 14 residues. V trimming: 4 bases; J trimming: 5 bases; junction bases outside the gene matches: 5. CDR3 loop: CASSTGQGKETQYF. Written as DNA, the CDR3 is TGCGCCAGCAGCACGGGACAGGGGAAGGAGACCCAGTACTTC.

This chain connects TRBV7-2 to TRBJ2-7; TRBD2 might be the D (6 bases). The CDR3 is 15 amino acids. V lost 5 bases and J lost 8, with 22 bases in between. Germline values: CDR1 SGHTA, CDR2 FQGNSA. Here the CDR3 reads CASSQPREWSIKQYF. The DNA of the CDR3 is TGTGCCAGCAGCCAACCTCGGGAGTGGAGTATCAAGCAGTACTTC. The complete variable domain, with remaining parts taken from reference TRBV7-2 and TRBJ2-7, reads GAGVSQSPSNKVTEKGKDVELRCDPISGHTALYWYRQSLGQGLEFLIYFQGNSAPDKSGLPSDRFSAERTGGSVSTLTIQRTQQEDSAVYLCASSQPREWSIKQYFGPGTRLTVT.

The V gene is TRBV11-2, the J gene TRBJ2-3; TRBD2 matches at 10 bases. CDR3 length: 18 residues. Germline CDR1 is SGHAT and CDR2 is FQNNGV. The trim removed 1 base at V and 6 bases at J, leaving 13 bases unmatched. Here the CDR3 reads CASSLVSSGSILGDTQYF. CDR3 coding DNA: TGTGCCAGCAGCTTAGTGTCTAGCGGGAGTATTTTAGGGGATACGCAGTATTTT.

This rearrangement joins TRBV5-4 to TRBJ2-7, with D possibly matching TRBD1 (6 bases). Germline loops: CDR1 SGHNT, CDR2 YYREEE (reference sequence). The V end lost 1 base, the J end lost 0 bases, and 11 bases lay between the germline ends. The CDR3 extends over 15 amino acids. The DNA for the CDR3 is TGTGCCAGCAGCTTGCGTCAGGGGAGCTCCTACGAGCAGTACTTC. It translates to CASSLRQGSSYEQYF.

J is TRBJ2-7 and V is TRBV15; TRBD2 matches 8 bases. Trimming cost V 1 base and J 3 bases; bases outside gene matches: 8. The germline CDR1 and CDR2 sequences are LNHNV and YYDKDF (reference sequence). The CDR3 totals 16 residues. The chain's CDR3 is CATSRVRRGEIYEQYF. CDR3 DNA: TGTGCCACCAGCAGAGTGAGGCGGGGGGAGATCTACGAGCAGTACTTC.

Points on this clone: Other DNA sequences of this sample code for an identical CDR3. This rearrangement joins TRBV5-1 to TRBJ1-1, with TRBD1 matching over 7 bases. The germline V gene encodes CDR1 SGHRS and CDR2 YFSETQ. V lost 0 bases, J lost 4 bases, and 3 bases stayed unmatched. The CDR3 consists of 14 residues. This CDR3 reads CASSLGQGGTEAFF. In DNA form, the CDR3 reads TGCGCCAGCAGCTTGGGTCAGGGGGGCACTGAAGCTTTCTTT.

The genes are TRBV2 and TRBJ2-2, with 7 bases aligning to TRBD1. CDR1 and CDR2 (germline): SNHLY, FYNNEI. V lost 7 bases and J lost 4; bases outside the gene matches: 6. The CDR3 contains 14 residues. The CDR3 is CASIRQGITGELFF. The CDR3 bases are TGTGCCAGCATTAGACAGGGAATCACCGGGGAGCTGTTTTTT. Together with reference TRBV2 and TRBJ2-2, the CDR3 gives the full variable domain: EPEVTQTPSHQVTQMGQEVILRCVPISNHLYFYWYRQILGQKVEFLVSFYNNEISEKSEIFDDQFSVERPDGSNFTLKIRSTKLEDSAMYFCASIRQGITGELFFGEGSRLTVL.

This chain links TRBV9 with TRBJ1-5, with 7 positions matching TRBD1. In germline, CDR1 is SGDLS, CDR2 YYNGEE. Germline trimming cut 7 bases from V and 4 bases from J; bases unmatched to any gene: 11. The CDR3 sequence is 15 residues long. The chain's CDR3 is CASSIGKGANQPQHF. CDR3 bases: TGTGCCAGCTCCATAGGCAAGGGGGCAAATCAGCCCCAGCATTTT.

The count of this clone is one. This chain connects TRBV7-8 to TRBJ1-2; D is unclear. Germline CDR1 and CDR2: SGHVS and FQNEAQ. Trimming stripped 1 base from V and 2 bases from J, with 8 bases between. CDR3 length: 14 residues. CDR3 coding DNA: TGTGCCAGCAGCTTAGACCACACAAACTATGGCTACACCTTC. Protein product: CASSLDHTNYGYTF.

The V call is TRBV7-2, the J call TRBJ2-7; the match to TRBD1 covers 10 bases. The CDR3 is made up of 14 amino acids. After removal of 5 bases from V and 4 bases from J, the junction contained 5 bases not matched to a gene. CDR1 and CDR2 (germline): SGHTA, FQGNSA. The CDR3 nucleotides are TGTGCCAGCAGCGCGCCGGGACAGGGGTACGAGCAGTACTTC. It translates to CASSAPGQGYEQYF.

J is TRBJ2-1 and V is TRBV7-3; D possibly corresponds to TRBD1 (6 bases). CDR3 length equals 16 residues. Trimming removed 5 bases at V and 6 bases at J, with 20 bases between. Looked up from germline, CDR1 is SGHTA and CDR2 is FQGTGA. The CDR3: CASSRTGTTGGNEQFF. The CDR3 DNA sequence: TGTGCCAGCAGCCGTACCGGGACAACCGGAGGCAATGAGCAGTTCTTC.

V is TRBV11-2 and J is TRBJ2-6, with D unclear. The CDR3 is made up of 17 amino acids. The germline V gene has CDR1 SGHAT and CDR2 FQNNGV. The V end lost 0 bases, the J end lost 0 bases, and 9 bases lay between the germline ends. The CDR3 region is CASSLDLAYSGANVLTF. DNA for the CDR3: TGTGCCAGCAGCTTAGATCTCGCCTACTCTGGGGCCAACGTCCTGACTTTC. Combining the CDR3 with reference TRBV11-2 and TRBJ2-6 gives the whole variable domain EAGVAQSPRYKIIEKRQSVAFWCNPISGHATLYWYQQILGQGPKLLIQFQNNGVVDDSQLPKDRFSAERLKGVDSTLKIQPAKLEDSAVYLCASSLDLAYSGANVLTFGAGSRLTVL.

This sequence joins TRBV27 and TRBJ2-7; 7 bases align to TRBD1. The germline V gene encodes CDR1 MNHEY and CDR2 SMNVEV (reference sequence). The CDR3 has 11 residues. The V segment lost 4 bases and the J segment 10 bases; nucleotides outside the gene matches: 4. The CDR3 protein is CASSSRTGQYF. The DNA for the CDR3 is TGTGCCAGCAGTTCAAGGACAGGACAGTACTTC.

This clone was detected only a few times. The rearrangement links TRBV13 to TRBJ2-4, with a tentative D call TRBD1 (6 bases). Per the germline V gene, CDR1 is PRHDT and CDR2 is FYEKMQ (reference sequence). This CDR3 region has 20 residues. V shed 5 bases and J shed 0 bases, with 26 bases lying between them. The CDR3 nucleotides are TGTGCCAGCAGCCCGGAGTTGGGGCTCCAGGGGTTACTAGCCAAAAACATTCAGTACTTC. As protein: CASSPELGLQGLLAKNIQYF.

This clone turned up a few times. This chain's CDR3 is CASSQLPGQGSYNEQFF. The CDR3 bases are TGTGCCAGCAGCCAACTTCCGGGACAGGGGTCCTACAATGAGCAGTTCTTC. The chain combines TRBV7-6 with TRBJ2-1; 10 nucleotides agree with TRBD1. V dropped 5 bases and J dropped 1; count of bases not matched to a gene: 8. The CDR3 length is 17 residues. CDR1 and CDR2 (germline): SGHVS, FNYEAQ.

The chain uses TRBV6-4 and TRBJ2-2; 8 bases match TRBD2. V was pared by 8 bases and J by 7 bases, with 12 bases of the junction left unmatched. CDR3 length: 15 residues. The germline CDR1 and CDR2 sequences are MRHNA and SNTAGT. The CDR3 is CASSDGRASGGELFF. The CDR3 nucleotides are TGTGCCAGCTCTGACGGGAGGGCCAGTGGCGGGGAGCTGTTTTTT.

The chain has TRBV7-9 and TRBJ2-1; 9 nucleotides match TRBD2. This CDR3 spans 17 amino acids. J lost 1 base, V lost 5 bases, and 9 bases had no gene match. Germline CDR1 reads SEHNR; CDR2 reads FQNEAQ (reference sequence). CDR3 coding DNA: TGTGCCAGCAGCATTCCTCCGGGACTAGCTTCCTACAATGAGCAGTTCTTC. This sequence encodes CASSIPPGLASYNEQFF.

This clone was picked up a small number of times. V usage is TRBV4-1 and J usage is TRBJ1-3; D call uncertain. Deletions cut 1 base from V and 2 bases from J, with 12 bases between. Germline CDR1 MGHRA, CDR2 YSYEKL. The CDR3 has 16 amino acids. CDR3 sequence: CASSQGSLRPGNTIYF. The DNA of the CDR3 is TGCGCCAGCAGCCAAGGGTCACTGCGGCCTGGAAACACCATATATTTT.

Points on this clone: Other DNA sequences in the same sample also yield this CDR3. This chain links TRBV11-2 with TRBJ2-7, with 10 bases that match TRBD2. The germline gives CDR1 SGHAT, CDR2 FQNNGV. V trimming: 5 bases; J trimming: 3 bases; junction bases outside the gene matches: 10. The CDR3 contains 16 residues. In DNA form, the CDR3 reads TGTGCCAGCAGCCCTCACGGGACTAGCGTCAACTACGAGCAGTACTTC. Translated, it gives CASSPHGTSVNYEQYF. Together with reference TRBV11-2 and TRBJ2-7, the CDR3 gives the full variable domain: EAGVAQSPRYKIIEKRQSVAFWCNPISGHATLYWYQQILGQGPKLLIQFQNNGVVDDSQLPKDRFSAERLKGVDSTLKIQPAKLEDSAVYLCASSPHGTSVNYEQYFGPGTRLTVT.

The chain recombines TRBV5-1 with TRBJ2-2, with no clear D. Germline CDR1 is SGHRS and CDR2 is YFSETQ. Trimming stripped 0 bases from V and 3 bases from J, with 9 bases between. The CDR3 length is 15 residues. CDR3 DNA: TGCGCCAGCAGCTTGGGCCAGGAAGACACCGGGGAGCTGTTTTTT. As protein: CASSLGQEDTGELFF.

The sample holds one count of this clone. V and J are TRBV29-1 and TRBJ2-2, with TRBD2 identical over 8 bases. Germline V lookup: CDR1 SQVTM, CDR2 ANQGSEA. Losses at the gene ends were 3 bases for V and 3 bases for J; bases not matched to a gene: 3. CDR3 length: 14 residues. The CDR3 loop reads CSVEGLGDTGELFF. The CDR3 nucleotides read TGCAGCGTTGAGGGACTAGGAGACACCGGGGAGCTGTTTTTT.

The V call is TRBV4-3, the J call TRBJ2-5, with D possibly matching TRBD2 (5 bases). This CDR3 comprises 16 residues. Germline values: CDR1 LGHNA, CDR2 YSLEER. Trimming shortened V by 0 bases and J by 0 bases, and 11 bases separated the two germline ends. CDR3 in amino acids: CASSQEGGSYQETQYF. CDR3 bases: TGCGCCAGCAGCCAAGAAGGCGGGTCATACCAAGAGACCCAGTACTTC.

This clone occurred once. Other DNA sequences of this sample code for an identical CDR3. CDR3 loop: CASSLLRGYQETQYF. In DNA, the CDR3 is TGTGCCAGCAGCCTCCTAAGGGGGTACCAAGAGACCCAGTACTTC. V usage is TRBV7-9 and J usage is TRBJ2-5; tentatively, D is TRBD1 (6 bases). Germline V gives CDR1 SEHNR, CDR2 FQNEAQ (reference sequence). The CDR3 totals 15 residues. V lost 5 bases and J lost 0, with 13 bases in between.